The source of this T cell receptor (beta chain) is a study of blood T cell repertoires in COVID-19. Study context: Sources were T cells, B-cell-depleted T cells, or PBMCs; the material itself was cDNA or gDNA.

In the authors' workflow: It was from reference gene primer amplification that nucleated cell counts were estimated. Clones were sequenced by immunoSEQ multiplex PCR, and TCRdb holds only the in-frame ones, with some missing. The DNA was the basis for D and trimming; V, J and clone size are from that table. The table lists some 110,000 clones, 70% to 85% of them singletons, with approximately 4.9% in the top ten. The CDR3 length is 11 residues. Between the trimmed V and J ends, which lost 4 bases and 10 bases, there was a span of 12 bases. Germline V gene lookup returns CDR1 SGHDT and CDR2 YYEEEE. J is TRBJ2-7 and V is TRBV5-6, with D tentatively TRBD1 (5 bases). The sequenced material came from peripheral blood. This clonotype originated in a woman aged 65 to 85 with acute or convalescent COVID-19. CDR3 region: CASSQRGIQYF. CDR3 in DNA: TGTGCCAGCAGCCAAAGGGGCATACAGTACTTC.